A selection of T cell receptor beta chains follows, all from one sample in a study of shared clonotypes between healthy human individuals. Data came from immunoSEQ multiplex PCR; TCRdb stores just in-frame clones and leaves some out. The sample carries millions of clones, about 95% recorded once. The sequencing sample was made of naive CD8+ T cells sorted from blood. These receptor sequences come from a man between 18 and 29 years old in good health. CDR3s leave out the opening cysteine and the closing phenylalanine or tryptophan.

v_gene	j_gene	CDR3aa
TRBV6-5	TRBJ1-6	ASSYGSSYNSPLH
TRBV27	TRBJ2-3	ASSFTLVQGAAGDTQY
TRBV27	TRBJ2-5	ASSLRWGRRGSPQETQY
TRBV23-1	TRBJ1-6	ASSLGAPNSPLH
TRBV9	TRBJ2-1	ASSVNRAVAGEGEQF
TRBV6-6	TRBJ2-7	ASSYSSSGPSYEQY
TRBV6-1	TRBJ2-2	ASSGQGDSGAGELF
TRBV4-3	TRBJ2-7	ASSQDTGGYQQY
TRBV5-4	TRBJ2-2	ASSLMSAGGPGTGELF
TRBV5-4	TRBJ2-2	ASSFTGSGELF
TRBV11-2	TRBJ2-1	ASRPTSVDEQF
TRBV30	TRBJ1-1	AWSVTPPWEGSF
TRBV5-4	TRBJ1-1	ASSGPGQGLEAF
TRBV28	TRBJ2-7	ASSFPRLAGGPWEQY
TRBV2	TRBJ1-3	ASRDGFSGNTIY
TRBV6-1	TRBJ2-3	ASSELRGGSSTDTQY
TRBV19	TRBJ1-1	ASSIGGATEAF
TRBV4-2	TRBJ2-1	ASSLTDRGHEQF
TRBV18	TRBJ2-5	ASSTNPGETQY
TRBV19	TRBJ1-2	ASSIDGQDLYGYT
TRBV6-5	TRBJ2-7	ASSYRTGDWEQY
TRBV5-6	TRBJ2-1	ASSFTRDEQF
TRBV6-5	TRBJ1-5	ASGLEPQH